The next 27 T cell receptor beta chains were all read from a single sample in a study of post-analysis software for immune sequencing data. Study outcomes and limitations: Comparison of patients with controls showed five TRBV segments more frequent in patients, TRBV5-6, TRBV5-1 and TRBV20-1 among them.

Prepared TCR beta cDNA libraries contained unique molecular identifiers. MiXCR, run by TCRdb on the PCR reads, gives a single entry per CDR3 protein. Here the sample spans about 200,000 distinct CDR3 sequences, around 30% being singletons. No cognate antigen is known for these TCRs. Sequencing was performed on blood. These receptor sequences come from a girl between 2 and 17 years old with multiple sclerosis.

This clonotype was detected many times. The CDR3 here is CATSEPREERGSPFYEQYF. The CDR3 region has the DNA TGTGCCACCAGTGAGCCCCGGGAGGAACGGGGGTCCCCTTTCTACGAGCAGTACTTC. The chain uses TRBV24-1 and TRBJ2-7; 7 bases match TRBD2. This CDR3 has 19 residues. J gave up 3 bases and V 4 bases, and 20 bases lay outside the gene matches. Germline CDR1 reads KGHDR; CDR2 reads SFDVKD.

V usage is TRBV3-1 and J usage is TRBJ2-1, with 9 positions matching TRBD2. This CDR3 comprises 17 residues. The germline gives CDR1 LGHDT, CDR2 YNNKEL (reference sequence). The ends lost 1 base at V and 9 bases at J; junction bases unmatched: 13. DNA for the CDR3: TGTGCCAGCAGCCAAGCCCTGGCAGCGGGGGGCAGAGGTGAGCAGTTCTTC. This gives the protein CASSQALAAGGRGEQFF.

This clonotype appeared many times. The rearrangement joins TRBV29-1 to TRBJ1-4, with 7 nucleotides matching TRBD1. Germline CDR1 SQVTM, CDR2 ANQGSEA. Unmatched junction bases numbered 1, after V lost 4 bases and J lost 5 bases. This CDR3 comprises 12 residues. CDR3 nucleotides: TGCAGCGTTGCCAGGGGGAATGAAAAACTGTTTTTT. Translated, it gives CSVARGNEKLFF.

CDR3 DNA: TGCGCCAGCAGCTTCACTTGGGACAGGGAGGATGGCTACACCTTC. Amino acids: CASSFTWDREDGYTF. V gene TRBV5-1 combines with J gene TRBJ1-2; TRBD1 matches 9 bases. This CDR3 contains 15 residues. V was clipped by 2 bases and J by 6 bases; unmatched bases: 8. Germline V CDR1 and CDR2: SGHRS, YFSETQ.

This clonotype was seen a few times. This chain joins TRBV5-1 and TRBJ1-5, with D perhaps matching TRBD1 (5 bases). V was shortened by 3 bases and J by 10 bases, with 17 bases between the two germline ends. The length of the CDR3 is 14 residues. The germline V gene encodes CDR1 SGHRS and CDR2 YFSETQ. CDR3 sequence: CASSSEPGESPQHF. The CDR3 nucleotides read TGCGCCAGCAGCTCGGAACCGGGGGAATCCCCCCAGCATTTT.

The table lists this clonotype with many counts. The CDR3 region is CASSQAVYGYTF. CDR3 nucleotide sequence: TGTGCCAGCAGCCAAGCCGTTTATGGCTACACCTTC. The chain employs TRBV4-2 and TRBJ1-2; D gene unclear. This CDR3 spans 12 amino acids. The germline V and J ends were trimmed by 1 base and 5 bases, with 5 bases remaining between them. The V gene's germline CDR1 is LGHNA and CDR2 YNFKEQ.

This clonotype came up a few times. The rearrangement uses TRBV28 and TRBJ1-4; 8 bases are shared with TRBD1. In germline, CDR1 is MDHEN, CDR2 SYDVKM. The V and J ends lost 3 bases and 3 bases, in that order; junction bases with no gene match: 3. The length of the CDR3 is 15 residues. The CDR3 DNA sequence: TGTGCCAGCAGTTTCCAGGGGGCGTCTAATGAAAAACTGTTTTTT. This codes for CASSFQGASNEKLFF. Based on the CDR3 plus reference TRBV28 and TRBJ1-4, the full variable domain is DVKVTQSSRYLVKRTGEKVFLECVQDMDHENMFWYRQDPGLGLRLIYFSYDVKMKEKGDIPEGYSVSREKKERFSLILESASTNQTSMYLCASSFQGASNEKLFFGSGTQLSVL.

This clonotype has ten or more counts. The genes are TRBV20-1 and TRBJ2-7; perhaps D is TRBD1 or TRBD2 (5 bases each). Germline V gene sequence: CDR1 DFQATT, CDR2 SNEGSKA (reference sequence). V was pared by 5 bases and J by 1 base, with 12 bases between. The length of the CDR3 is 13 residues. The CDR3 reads CSASPEGSYEQYF. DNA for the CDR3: TGCAGTGCTTCCCCCGAGGGGTCCTACGAGCAGTACTTC.

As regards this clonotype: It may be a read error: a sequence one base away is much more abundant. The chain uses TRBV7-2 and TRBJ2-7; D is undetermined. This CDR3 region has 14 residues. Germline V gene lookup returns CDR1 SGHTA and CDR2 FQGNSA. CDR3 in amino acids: CASSPVGWVGEQHF. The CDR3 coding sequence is TGTGCCAGCAGCCCTGTGGGCTGGGTGGGTGAGCAGCACTTC.

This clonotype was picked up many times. CDR3 in amino acids: CASSPVAGSYNEQFF. CDR3 in DNA: TGTGCCAGCAGTCCCGTAGCGGGGAGTTACAATGAGCAGTTCTTC. The J gene is TRBJ2-1, the V gene TRBV7-2, with TRBD2 identical over 8 bases. Germline V lookup: CDR1 SGHTA, CDR2 FQGNSA. Trimming cost V 6 bases and J 4 bases; bases outside gene matches: 8. CDR3 size: 15 residues. The full variable domain, in which reference TRBV7-2 and TRBJ2-1 provide the parts outside the CDR3, is GAGVSQSPSNKVTEKGKDVELRCDPISGHTALYWYRQSLGQGLEFLIYFQGNSAPDKSGLPSDRFSAERTGGSVSTLTIQRTQQEDSAVYLCASSPVAGSYNEQFFGPGTRLTVL.

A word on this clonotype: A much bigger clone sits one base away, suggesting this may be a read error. The CDR3 sequence: CASSSGLNRGTDTQYF. As DNA, the CDR3 is TGCGCCAGCAGCTCGGGACTGAACCGTGGTACAGATACGCAGTATTTT. V gene TRBV5-1 combines with J gene TRBJ2-3; tentatively, D is TRBD2 (6 bases). The V gene's germline CDR1 is SGHRS and CDR2 YFSETQ. This CDR3 spans 16 amino acids. V was clipped by 3 bases and J by 3 bases, with 17 bases between them.

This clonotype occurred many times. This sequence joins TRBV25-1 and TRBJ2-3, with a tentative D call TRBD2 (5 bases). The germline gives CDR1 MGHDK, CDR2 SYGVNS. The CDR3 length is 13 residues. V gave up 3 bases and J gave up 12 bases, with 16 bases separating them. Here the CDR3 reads CASSDSAGFSQYF. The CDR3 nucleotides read TGTGCCAGCAGTGATAGCGCGGGCTTTTCCCAGTATTTT.

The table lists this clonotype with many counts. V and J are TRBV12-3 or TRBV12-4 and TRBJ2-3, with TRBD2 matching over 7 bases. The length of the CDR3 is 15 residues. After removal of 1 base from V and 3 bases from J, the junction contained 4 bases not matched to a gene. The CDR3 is CASSLGGLGTDTQYF. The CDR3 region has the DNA TGTGCCAGCAGTTTAGGAGGACTAGGAACAGATACGCAGTATTTT.

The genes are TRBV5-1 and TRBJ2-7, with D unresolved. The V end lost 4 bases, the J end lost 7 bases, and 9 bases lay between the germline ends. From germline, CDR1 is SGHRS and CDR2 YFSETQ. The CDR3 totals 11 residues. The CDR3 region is CASSAGWEQYF. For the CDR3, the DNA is TGCGCCAGCAGCGCCGGGTGGGAGCAGTACTTC.

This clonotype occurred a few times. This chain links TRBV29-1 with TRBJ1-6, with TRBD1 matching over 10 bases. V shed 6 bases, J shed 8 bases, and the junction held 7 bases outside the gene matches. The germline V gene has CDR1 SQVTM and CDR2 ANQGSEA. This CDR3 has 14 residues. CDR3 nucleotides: TGCAGCGTGCCCGGGACAGGGGACGATTCACCCCTCCACTTT. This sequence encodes CSVPGTGDDSPLHF.

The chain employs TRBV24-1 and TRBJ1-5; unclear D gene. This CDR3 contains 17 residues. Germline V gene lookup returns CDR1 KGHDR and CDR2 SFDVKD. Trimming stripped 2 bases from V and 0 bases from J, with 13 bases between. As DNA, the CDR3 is TGTGCCACCAGTGATTCGCGTCCCTCGGATAGCAATCAGCCCCAGCATTTT. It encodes CATSDSRPSDSNQPQHF.

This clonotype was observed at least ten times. CDR3 in DNA: TGCGCCAGCAGCTTGGCCAATGAGGTTCAAGAGACCCAGTACTTC. This gives the protein CASSLANEVQETQYF. The chain joins TRBV5-1 to TRBJ2-5; D call uncertain. Per germline, CDR1 SGHRS and CDR2 YFSETQ. This CDR3 comprises 15 residues. V was clipped by 0 bases and J by 2 bases, with 11 bases between them.

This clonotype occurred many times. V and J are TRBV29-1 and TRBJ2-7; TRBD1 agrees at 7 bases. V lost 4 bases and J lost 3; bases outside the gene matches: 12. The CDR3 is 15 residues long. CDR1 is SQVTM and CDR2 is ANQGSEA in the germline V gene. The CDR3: CSVVAPGQSFYEQYF. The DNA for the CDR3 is TGCAGCGTTGTGGCACCGGGACAGTCATTCTACGAGCAGTACTTC.

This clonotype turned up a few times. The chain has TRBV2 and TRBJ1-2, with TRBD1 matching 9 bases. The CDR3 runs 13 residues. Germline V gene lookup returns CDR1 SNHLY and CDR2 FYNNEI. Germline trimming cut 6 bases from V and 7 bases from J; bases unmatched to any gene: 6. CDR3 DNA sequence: TGTGCCAGCAGGGGGACAGGGTCTGCTGGCTACACCTTC. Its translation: CASRGTGSAGYTF.

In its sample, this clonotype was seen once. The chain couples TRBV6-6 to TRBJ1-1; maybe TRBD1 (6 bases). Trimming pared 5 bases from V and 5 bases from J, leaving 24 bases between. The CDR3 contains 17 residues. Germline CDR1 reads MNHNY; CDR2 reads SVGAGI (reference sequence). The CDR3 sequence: CASSPAPQGGERTEAFF. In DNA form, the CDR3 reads TGTGCCAGCAGTCCGGCCCCACAGGGAGGGGAGCGGACTGAAGCTTTCTTT.

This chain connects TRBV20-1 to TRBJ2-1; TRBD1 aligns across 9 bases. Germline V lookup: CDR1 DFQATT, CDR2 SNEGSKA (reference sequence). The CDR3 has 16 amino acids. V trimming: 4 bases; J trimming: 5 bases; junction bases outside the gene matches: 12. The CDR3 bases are TGCAGTGCTACCAGACCCCGGGACAGGGTGGACAATGAGCAGTTCTTC. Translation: CSATRPRDRVDNEQFF.

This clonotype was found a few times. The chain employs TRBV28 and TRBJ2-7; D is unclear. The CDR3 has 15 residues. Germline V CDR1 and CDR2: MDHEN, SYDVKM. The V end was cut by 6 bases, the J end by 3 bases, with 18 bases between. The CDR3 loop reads CASSPPIGVSYEQYF. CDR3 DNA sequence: TGTGCCAGCAGCCCCCCAATTGGGGTTAGCTACGAGCAGTACTTC.

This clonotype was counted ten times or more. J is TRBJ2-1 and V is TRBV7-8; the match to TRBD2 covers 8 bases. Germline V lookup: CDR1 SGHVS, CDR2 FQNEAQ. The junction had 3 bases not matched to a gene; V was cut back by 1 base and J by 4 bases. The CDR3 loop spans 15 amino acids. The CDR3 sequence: CASSLGRGEYNEQFF. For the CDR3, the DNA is TGTGCCAGCAGCTTAGGGCGGGGGGAATACAATGAGCAGTTCTTC.

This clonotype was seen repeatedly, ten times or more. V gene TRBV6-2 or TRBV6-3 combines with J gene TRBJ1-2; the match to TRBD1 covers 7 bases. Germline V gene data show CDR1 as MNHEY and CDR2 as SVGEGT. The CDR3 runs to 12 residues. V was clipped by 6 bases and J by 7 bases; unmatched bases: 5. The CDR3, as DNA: TGTGCCAGCAGAACAGGGGACGGTGGCTACACCTTC. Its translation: CASRTGDGGYTF.

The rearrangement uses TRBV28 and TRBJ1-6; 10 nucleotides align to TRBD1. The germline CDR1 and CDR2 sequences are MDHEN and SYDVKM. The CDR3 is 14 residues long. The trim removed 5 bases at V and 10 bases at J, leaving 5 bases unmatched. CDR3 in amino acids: CASSGQGDPSPLHF. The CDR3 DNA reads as TGTGCCAGCAGTGGACAGGGGGATCCCTCACCCCTCCACTTT.

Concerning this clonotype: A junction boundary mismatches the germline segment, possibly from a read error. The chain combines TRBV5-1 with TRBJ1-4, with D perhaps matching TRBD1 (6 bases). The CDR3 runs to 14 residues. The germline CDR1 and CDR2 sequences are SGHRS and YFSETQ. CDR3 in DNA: TGCGCCGGCAGCCTGGACAGCTTTAATGAAAAACTGTTTTTT. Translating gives CAGSLDSFNEKLFF.

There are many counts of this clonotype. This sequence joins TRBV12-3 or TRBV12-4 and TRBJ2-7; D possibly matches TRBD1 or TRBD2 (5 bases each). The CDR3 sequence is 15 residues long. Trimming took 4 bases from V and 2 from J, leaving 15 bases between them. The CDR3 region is CASSSRGRTPYEQYF. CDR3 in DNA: TGTGCCAGCAGTTCGAGGGGCCGGACACCCTACGAGCAGTACTTC.